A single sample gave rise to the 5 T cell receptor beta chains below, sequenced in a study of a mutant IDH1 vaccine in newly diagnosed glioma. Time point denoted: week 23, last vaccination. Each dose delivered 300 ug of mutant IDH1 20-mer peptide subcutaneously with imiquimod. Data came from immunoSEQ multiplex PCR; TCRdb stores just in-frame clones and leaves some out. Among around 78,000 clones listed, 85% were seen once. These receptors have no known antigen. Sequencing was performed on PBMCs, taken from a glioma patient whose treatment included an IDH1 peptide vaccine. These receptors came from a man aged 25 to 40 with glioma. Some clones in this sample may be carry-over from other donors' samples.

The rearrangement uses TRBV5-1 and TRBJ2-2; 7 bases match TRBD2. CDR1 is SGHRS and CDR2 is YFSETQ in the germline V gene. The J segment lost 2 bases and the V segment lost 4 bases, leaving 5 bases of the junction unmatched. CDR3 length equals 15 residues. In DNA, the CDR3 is TGCGCCAGCAGCGGCCGGGACTATAACACCGGGGAGCTGTTTTTT. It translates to CASSGRDYNTGELFF. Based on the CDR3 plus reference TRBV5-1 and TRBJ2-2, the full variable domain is KAGVTQTPRYLIKTRGQQVTLSCSPISGHRSVSWYQQTPGQGLQFLFEYFSETQRNKGNFPGRFSGRQFSNSRSEMNVSTLELGDSALYLCASSGRDYNTGELFFGEGSRLTVL.

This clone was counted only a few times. The CDR3 DNA sequence: TGTGCCAGCATTAGGACCCAAGGGACCACTGAAGCTTTCTTT. It codes for CASIRTQGTTEAFF. This sequence joins TRBV6-6 and TRBJ1-1, with a weak D call TRBD1 (5 bases). The CDR3 covers 14 residues. V dropped 7 bases and J dropped 4 bases, with 16 bases sitting between them. CDR1 MNHNY and CDR2 SVGAGI come from the germline V gene (reference sequence).

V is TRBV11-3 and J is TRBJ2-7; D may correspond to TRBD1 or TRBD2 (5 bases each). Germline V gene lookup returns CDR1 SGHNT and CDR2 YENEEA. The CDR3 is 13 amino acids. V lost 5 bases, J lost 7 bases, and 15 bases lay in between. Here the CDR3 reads CASSKNPGTEQYF. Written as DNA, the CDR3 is TGTGCCAGCAGCAAGAACCCAGGGACGGAGCAGTACTTC.

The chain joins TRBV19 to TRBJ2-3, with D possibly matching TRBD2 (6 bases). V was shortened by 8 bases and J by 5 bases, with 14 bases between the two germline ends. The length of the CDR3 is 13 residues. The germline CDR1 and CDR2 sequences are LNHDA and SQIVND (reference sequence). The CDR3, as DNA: TGTGCCAGTGGCGGGACGAATCGAGATACGCAGTATTTT. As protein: CASGGTNRDTQYF.

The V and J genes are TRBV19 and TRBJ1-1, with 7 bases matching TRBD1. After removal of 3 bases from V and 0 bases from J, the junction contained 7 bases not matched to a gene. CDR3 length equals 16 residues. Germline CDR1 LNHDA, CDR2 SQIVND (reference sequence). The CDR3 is CASSIDRVAMNTEAFF. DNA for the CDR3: TGTGCCAGTAGTATCGACAGGGTTGCAATGAACACTGAAGCTTTCTTT.